The sequence of this T cell receptor beta chain was determined in a study of blood T cell repertoires in COVID-19. Study in general: Sites across the United States, Italy and Spain contributed samples from acute and convalescent COVID-19. T cells, B-cell-depleted T cells, or PBMCs provided the cDNA or gDNA that served as material.

The length of the CDR3 is 11 residues. Per germline, CDR1 DFQATT and CDR2 SNEGSKA (reference sequence). The V gene lost 5 bases and the J gene lost 8 bases, with 12 bases spanning the gap. This study enrolled people aged 18 to 89 from under 25 US geographic areas. Some clones are missing from TCRdb's copy, which holds only in-frame ones; the method was immunoSEQ multiplex PCR. The profile shows 260,000 or so clones, about 91% of them singletons. What was sequenced was PBMCs or T cells enriched from blood (not recorded which). This clonotype was sampled from a woman aged 40 to 50 with acute COVID-19. The genes are TRBV20-1 and TRBJ1-2; D is unclear. The CDR3 DNA follows: TGCAGTGCTGAGCGGGCTTACGGCTACACCTTC. Residues: CSAERAYGYTF.